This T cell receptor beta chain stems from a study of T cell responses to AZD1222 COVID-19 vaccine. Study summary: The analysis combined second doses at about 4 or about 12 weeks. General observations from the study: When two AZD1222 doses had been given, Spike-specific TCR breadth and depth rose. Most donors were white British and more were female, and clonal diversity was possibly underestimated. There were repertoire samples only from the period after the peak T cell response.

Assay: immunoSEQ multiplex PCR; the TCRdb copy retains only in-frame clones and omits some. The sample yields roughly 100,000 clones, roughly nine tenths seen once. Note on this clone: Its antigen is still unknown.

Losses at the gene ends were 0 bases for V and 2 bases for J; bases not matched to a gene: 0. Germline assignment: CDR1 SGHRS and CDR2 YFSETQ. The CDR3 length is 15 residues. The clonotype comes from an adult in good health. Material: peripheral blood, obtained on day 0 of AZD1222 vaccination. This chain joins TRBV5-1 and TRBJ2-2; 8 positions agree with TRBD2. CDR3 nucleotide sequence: TGCGCCAGCAGCTTGGTAGCGGGAAACACCGGGGAGCTGTTTTTT. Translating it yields CASSLVAGNTGELFF. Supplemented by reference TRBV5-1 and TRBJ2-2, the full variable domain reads KAGVTQTPRYLIKTRGQQVTLSCSPISGHRSVSWYQQTPGQGLQFLFEYFSETQRNKGNFPGRFSGRQFSNSRSEMNVSTLELGDSALYLCASSLVAGNTGELFFGEGSRLTVL.